This TCR beta chain appears in the sequencing data of a study of blood T cell repertoires in COVID-19. This table comes from immunoSEQ multiplex PCR, and its TCRdb copy is limited to in-frame clones, with some not included. The data contain some 240,000 clones, around 86% of them singletons. This clone was seen a few times. This receptor was identified in a woman in her forties with acute COVID-19. The specimen sequenced was PBMCs or T cells enriched from blood (not recorded which).

In DNA form, the CDR3 reads TGTGCCAGTAGTATGGGAGCGGGAGGTTATAGGAATGAGCAGTTCTTC. Protein product: CASSMGAGGYRNEQFF. V gene TRBV19 combines with J gene TRBJ2-1, with TRBD2 matching over 9 bases. Germline loops: CDR1 LNHDA, CDR2 SQIVND (reference sequence). This CDR3 is 16 amino acids long. Trimming cost V 3 bases and J 7 bases; bases outside gene matches: 10.